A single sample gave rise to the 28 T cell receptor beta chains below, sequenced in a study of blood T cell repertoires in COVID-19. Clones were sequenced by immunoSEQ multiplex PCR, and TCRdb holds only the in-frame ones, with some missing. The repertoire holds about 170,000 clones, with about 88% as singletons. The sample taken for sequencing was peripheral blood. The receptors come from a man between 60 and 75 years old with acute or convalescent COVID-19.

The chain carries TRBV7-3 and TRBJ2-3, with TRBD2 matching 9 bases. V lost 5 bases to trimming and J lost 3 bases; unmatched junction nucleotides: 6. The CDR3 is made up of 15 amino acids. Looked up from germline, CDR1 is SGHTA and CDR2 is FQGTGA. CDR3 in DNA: TGTGCCAGCAGCCGTGTGAGCGGGGGGACAGATACGCAGTATTTT. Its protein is CASSRVSGGTDTQYF.

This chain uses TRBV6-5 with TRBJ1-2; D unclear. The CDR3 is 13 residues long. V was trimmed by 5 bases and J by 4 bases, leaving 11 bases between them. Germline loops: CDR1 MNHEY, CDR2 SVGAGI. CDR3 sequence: CASSPDWFYGYTF. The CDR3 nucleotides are TGTGCCAGCAGTCCGGACTGGTTCTATGGCTACACCTTC.

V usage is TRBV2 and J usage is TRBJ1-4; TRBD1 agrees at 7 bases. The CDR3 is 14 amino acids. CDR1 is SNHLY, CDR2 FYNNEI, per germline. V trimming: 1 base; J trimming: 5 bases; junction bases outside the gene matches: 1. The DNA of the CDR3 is TGTGCCAGCAGTGAAGTGGGACAGAATGAAAAACTGTTTTTT. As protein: CASSEVGQNEKLFF.

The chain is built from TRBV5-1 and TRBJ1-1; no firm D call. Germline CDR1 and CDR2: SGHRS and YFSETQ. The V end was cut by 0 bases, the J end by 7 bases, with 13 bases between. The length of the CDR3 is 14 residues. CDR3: CASSLGRSAGEAFF. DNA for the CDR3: TGCGCCAGCAGCTTGGGCAGGTCGGCGGGTGAAGCTTTCTTT.

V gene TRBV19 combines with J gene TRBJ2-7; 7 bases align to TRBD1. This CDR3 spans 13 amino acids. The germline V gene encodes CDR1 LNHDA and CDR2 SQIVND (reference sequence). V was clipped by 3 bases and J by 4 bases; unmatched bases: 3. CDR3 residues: CASSIATGYEQYF. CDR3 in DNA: TGTGCCAGTAGTATCGCGACAGGGTACGAGCAGTACTTC.

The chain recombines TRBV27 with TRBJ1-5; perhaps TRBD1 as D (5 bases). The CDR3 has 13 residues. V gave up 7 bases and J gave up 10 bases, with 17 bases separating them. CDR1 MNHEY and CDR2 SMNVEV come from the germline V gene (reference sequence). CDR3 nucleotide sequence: TGTGCCAGCACCTCGCGGGAGGGGAGACCCCAGCATTTT. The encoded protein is CASTSREGRPQHF.

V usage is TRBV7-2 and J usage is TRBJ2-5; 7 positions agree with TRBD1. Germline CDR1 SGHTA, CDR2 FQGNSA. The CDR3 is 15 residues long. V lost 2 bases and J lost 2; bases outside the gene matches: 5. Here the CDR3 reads CASSLLWGQQETQYF. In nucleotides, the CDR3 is TGTGCCAGCAGCTTACTTTGGGGACAGCAAGAGACCCAGTACTTC.

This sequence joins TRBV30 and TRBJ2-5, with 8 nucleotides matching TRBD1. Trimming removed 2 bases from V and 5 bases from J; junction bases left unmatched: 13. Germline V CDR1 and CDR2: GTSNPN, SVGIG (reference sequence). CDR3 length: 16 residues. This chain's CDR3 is CAWSSTVDRVVETQYF. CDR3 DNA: TGTGCCTGGAGTTCGACTGTGGACAGGGTAGTGGAGACCCAGTACTTC. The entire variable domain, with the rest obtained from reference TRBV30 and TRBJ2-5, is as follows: SQTIHQWPATLVQPVGSPLSLECTVEGTSNPNLYWYRQAAGRGLQLLFYSVGIGQISSEVPQNLSASRPQDRQFILSSKKLLLSDSGFYLCAWSSTVDRVVETQYFGPGTRLLVL.

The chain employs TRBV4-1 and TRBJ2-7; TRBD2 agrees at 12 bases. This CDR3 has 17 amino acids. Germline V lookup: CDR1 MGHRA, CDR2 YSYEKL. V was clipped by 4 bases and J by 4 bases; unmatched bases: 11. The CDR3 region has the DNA TGCGCCAGCAGCCGGACTAGCGGGACGGCCGGGCCTTACGAGCAGTACTTC. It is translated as CASSRTSGTAGPYEQYF.

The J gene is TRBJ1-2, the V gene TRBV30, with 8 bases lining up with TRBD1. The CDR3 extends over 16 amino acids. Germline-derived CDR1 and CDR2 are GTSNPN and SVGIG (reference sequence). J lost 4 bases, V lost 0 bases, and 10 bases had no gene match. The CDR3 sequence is CAWSVQGPGGVYGYTF. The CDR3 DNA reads TGTGCCTGGAGTGTACAGGGGCCAGGGGGCGTCTATGGCTACACCTTC.

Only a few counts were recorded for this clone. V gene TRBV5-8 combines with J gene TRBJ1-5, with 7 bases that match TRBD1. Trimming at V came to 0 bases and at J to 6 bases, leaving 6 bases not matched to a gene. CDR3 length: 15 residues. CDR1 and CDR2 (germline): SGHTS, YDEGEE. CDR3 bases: TGTGCCAGCAGCTTGGGAGGACAGGATTTTCAGCCCCAGCATTTT. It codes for CASSLGGQDFQPQHF. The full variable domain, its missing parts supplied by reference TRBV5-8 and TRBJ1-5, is EAGVTQSPTHLIKTRGQQATLRCSPISGHTSVYWYQQALGLGLQFLLWYDEGEERNRGNFPPRFSGRQFPNYSSELNVNALELEDSALYLCASSLGGQDFQPQHFGDGTRLSIL.

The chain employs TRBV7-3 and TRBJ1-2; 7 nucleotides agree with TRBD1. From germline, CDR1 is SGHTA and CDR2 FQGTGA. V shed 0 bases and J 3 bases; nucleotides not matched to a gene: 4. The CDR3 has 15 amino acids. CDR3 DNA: TGTGCCAGCAGCTTAACAAGGGACAGCCACTATGGCTACACCTTC. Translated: CASSLTRDSHYGYTF.

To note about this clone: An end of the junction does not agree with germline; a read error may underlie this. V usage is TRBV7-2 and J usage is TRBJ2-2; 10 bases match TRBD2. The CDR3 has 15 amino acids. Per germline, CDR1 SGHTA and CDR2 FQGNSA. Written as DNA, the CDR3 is TGTGCCAGCAGCCTAGCGGGGGCCAACACCGGGGAGCTGTTTTTT. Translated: CASSLAGANTGELFF.

As DNA, the CDR3 is TGTGCCTGGAATAGGGGATTAGAGGAGACCCAGTACTTC. This sequence encodes CAWNRGLEETQYF. V and J are TRBV30 and TRBJ2-5, with a possible D match to TRBD1 (5 bases). From germline, CDR1 is GTSNPN and CDR2 SVGIG (reference sequence). The CDR3 has 13 residues. V was shortened by 4 bases and J by 5 bases, with 14 bases between the two germline ends.

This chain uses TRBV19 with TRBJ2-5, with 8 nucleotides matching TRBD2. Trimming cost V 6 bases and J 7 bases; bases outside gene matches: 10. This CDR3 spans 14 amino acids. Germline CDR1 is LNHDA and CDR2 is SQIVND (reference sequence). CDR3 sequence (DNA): TGTGCCAGTAGCGGGTTAGCGGGGAGAGGGACCCAGTACTTC. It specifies CASSGLAGRGTQYF. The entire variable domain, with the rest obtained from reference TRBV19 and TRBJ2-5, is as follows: DGGITQSPKYLFRKEGQNVTLSCEQNLNHDAMYWYRQDPGQGLRLIYYSQIVNDFQKGDIAEGYSVSREKKESFPLTVTSAQKNPTAFYLCASSGLAGRGTQYFGPGTRLLVL.

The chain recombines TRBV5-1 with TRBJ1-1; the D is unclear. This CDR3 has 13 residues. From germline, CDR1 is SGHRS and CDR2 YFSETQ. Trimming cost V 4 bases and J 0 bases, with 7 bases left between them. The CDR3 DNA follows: TGCGCCAGCAGCCCCGGGATGAACACTGAAGCTTTCTTT. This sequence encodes CASSPGMNTEAFF.

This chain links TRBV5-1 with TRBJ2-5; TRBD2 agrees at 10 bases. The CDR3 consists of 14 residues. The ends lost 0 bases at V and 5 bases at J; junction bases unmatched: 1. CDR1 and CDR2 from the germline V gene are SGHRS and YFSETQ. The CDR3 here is CASSLGTSGETQYF. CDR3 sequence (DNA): TGCGCCAGCAGCTTGGGGACTAGCGGTGAGACCCAGTACTTC.

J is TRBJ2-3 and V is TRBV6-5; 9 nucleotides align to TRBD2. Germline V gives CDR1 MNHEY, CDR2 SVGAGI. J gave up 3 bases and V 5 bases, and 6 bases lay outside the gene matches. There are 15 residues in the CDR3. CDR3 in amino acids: CASSPREGGTDTQYF. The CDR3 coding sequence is TGTGCCAGCAGTCCGCGGGAGGGTGGAACAGATACGCAGTATTTT.

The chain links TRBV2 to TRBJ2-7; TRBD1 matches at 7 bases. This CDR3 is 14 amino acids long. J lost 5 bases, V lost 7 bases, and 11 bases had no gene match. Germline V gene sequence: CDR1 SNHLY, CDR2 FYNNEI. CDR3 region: CASMEGGEGHEQYV. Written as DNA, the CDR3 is TGTGCCAGCATGGAAGGGGGCGAAGGGCACGAGCAGTACGTC.

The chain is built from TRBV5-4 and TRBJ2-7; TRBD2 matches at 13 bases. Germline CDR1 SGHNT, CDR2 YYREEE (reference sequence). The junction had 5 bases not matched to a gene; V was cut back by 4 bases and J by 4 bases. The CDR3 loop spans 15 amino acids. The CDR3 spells CASSQGLAGVYEQYV. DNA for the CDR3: TGTGCCAGCAGCCAAGGACTAGCGGGGGTTTACGAGCAGTACGTC.

The CDR3 DNA reads as TGTGCCAGCAGTTTACCGGGACAGGGAGTGGGATACGAGCAGTACGTC. Protein sequence: CASSLPGQGVGYEQYV. V gene TRBV5-6 combines with J gene TRBJ2-7; 9 bases fit TRBD1. Per germline, CDR1 SGHDT and CDR2 YYEEEE. CDR3 length equals 16 residues. V shed 5 bases and J 4 bases; nucleotides not matched to a gene: 13.

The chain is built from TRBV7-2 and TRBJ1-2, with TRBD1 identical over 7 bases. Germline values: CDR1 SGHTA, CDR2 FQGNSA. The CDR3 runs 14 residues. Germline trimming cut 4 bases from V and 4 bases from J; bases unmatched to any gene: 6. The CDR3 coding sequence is TGTGCCAGCAGCTCACCTCGGACAGGCTATGGCTACACCTTC. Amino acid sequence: CASSSPRTGYGYTF. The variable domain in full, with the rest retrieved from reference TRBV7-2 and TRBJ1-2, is GAGVSQSPSNKVTEKGKDVELRCDPISGHTALYWYRQSLGQGLEFLIYFQGNSAPDKSGLPSDRFSAERTGGSVSTLTIQRTQQEDSAVYLCASSSPRTGYGYTFGSGTRLTVV.

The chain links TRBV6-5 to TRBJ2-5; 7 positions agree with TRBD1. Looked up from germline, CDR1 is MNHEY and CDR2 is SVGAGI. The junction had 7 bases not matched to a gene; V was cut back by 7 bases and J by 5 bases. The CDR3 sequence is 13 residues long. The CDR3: CASTRQGGETQYF. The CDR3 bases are TGTGCCAGCACCAGACAGGGTGGGGAGACCCAGTACTTC.

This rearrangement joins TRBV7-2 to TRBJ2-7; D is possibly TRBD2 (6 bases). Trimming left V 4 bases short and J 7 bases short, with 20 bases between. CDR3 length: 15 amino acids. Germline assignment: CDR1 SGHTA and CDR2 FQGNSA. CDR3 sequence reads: CASSSPGRRRGEQYF. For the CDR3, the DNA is TGTGCCAGCAGCTCTCCGGGCAGGCGTCGGGGGGAGCAGTACTTC.

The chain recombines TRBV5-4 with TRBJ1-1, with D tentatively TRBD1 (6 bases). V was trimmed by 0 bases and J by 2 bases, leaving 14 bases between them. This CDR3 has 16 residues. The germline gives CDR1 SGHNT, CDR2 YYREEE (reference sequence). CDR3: CASSLVGGKGNTEAFF. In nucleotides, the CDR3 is TGTGCCAGCAGCTTGGTAGGGGGAAAGGGAAACACTGAAGCTTTCTTT.

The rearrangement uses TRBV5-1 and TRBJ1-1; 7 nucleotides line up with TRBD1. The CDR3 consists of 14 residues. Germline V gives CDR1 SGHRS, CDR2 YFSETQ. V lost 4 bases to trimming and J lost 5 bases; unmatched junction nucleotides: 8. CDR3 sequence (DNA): TGCGCCAGCAGCCTGAGACAGGGTCGGACTGAAGCTTTCTTT. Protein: CASSLRQGRTEAFF.

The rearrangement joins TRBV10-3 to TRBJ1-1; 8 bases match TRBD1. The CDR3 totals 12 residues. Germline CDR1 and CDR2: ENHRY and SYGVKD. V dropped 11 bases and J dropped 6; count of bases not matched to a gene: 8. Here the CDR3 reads CASRQGAAEAFF. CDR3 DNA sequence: TGTGCCTCGAGGCAGGGGGCGGCTGAAGCTTTCTTT.

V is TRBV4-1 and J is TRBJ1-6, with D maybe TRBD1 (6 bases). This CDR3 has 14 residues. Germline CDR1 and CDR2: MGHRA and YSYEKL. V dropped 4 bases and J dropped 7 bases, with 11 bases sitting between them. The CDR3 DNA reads TGCGCCAGCAGCCCCCGGCAGGGGAATTCACCCCTCCACTTT. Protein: CASSPRQGNSPLHF.